The 25 T cell receptor beta chains presented below share a single source sample, sequenced in a study of glioma-infiltrating T cells. Amplification of TCR alpha and beta CDR3 regions from RNA used iRepertoire nested multiplex PCR. TCRdb recomputed calls from the multiplex PCR reads with MiXCR, one row per CDR3 protein. Of over 100,000 distinct CDR3 sequences listed, 25% to 30% are singletons. The material sequenced was glioma tissue, nonneoplastic brain tissue, or PBMCs (not recorded which). These receptors all stem from a human donor with low-grade glioma or glioblastoma, undergoing nonglioma brain surgery, or in good health (not recorded which).

V usage is TRBV30 and J usage is TRBJ1-2; D is possibly TRBD1 (6 bases). Germline CDR1 reads GTSNPN; CDR2 reads SVGIG (reference sequence). Trimming pared 2 bases from V and 3 bases from J, leaving 10 bases between. This CDR3 region has 13 residues. The CDR3 nucleotides are TGTGCCTGGAGTAGGGGGAGAGACTATGGCTACACCTTC. Translating it yields CAWSRGRDYGYTF. Full variable domain (remainder filled in from reference TRBV30 and TRBJ1-2): SQTIHQWPATLVQPVGSPLSLECTVEGTSNPNLYWYRQAAGRGLQLLFYSVGIGQISSEVPQNLSASRPQDRQFILSSKKLLLSDSGFYLCAWSRGRDYGYTFGSGTRLTVV.

This clonotype was recorded many times. The chain's CDR3 is CASSRRTGKDNEQFF. CDR3 DNA sequence: TGTGCCAGCTCACGTCGGACAGGGAAGGACAATGAGCAGTTCTTC. V is TRBV18 and J is TRBJ2-1; 8 bases align to TRBD1. The CDR3 sequence is 15 residues long. V lost 4 bases and J lost 5; bases outside the gene matches: 7. Germline values: CDR1 KGHSH, CDR2 LQKENI.

This clonotype was seen ten or more times. The V and J genes are TRBV20-1 and TRBJ2-7, with D hard to call. Germline CDR1 reads DFQATT; CDR2 reads SNEGSKA (reference sequence). With 3 bases removed from V and 0 bases from J, the gap between germline ends came to 12 bases. The CDR3 is 14 residues long. The chain's CDR3 is CSARNIASSYEQYF. The CDR3 coding sequence is TGCAGTGCTAGGAACATCGCCAGCTCCTACGAGCAGTACTTC.

This clonotype showed up many times. The chain links TRBV18 to TRBJ2-7; 7 positions match TRBD1. The trim removed 3 bases at V and 0 bases at J, leaving 8 bases unmatched. Germline V gene sequence: CDR1 KGHSH, CDR2 LQKENI. This CDR3 spans 16 amino acids. CDR3 sequence reads: CASSPVTGTISYEQYF. CDR3 sequence (DNA): TGTGCCAGCTCACCGGTGACAGGGACGATCTCCTACGAGCAGTACTTC.

This clonotype appeared many times. V is TRBV2 and J is TRBJ1-2; unclear D gene. The CDR3 consists of 12 residues. Trimming removed 11 bases at V and 3 bases at J, with 13 bases between. The germline V gene encodes CDR1 SNHLY and CDR2 FYNNEI. The CDR3 loop reads CAWPRRDYGYTF. DNA of the CDR3: TGTGCCTGGCCGAGACGGGACTATGGCTACACCTTC.

Turning to this clonotype: This sequence may be a read error, since a much larger clone differs from it by one base. The conserved phenylalanine or tryptophan normally closing the CDR3 is absent here, so this likely arose from a read error. The chain combines TRBV19 with TRBJ2-1; TRBD2 aligns across 8 bases. CDR3 length equals 14 residues. In germline, CDR1 is LNHDA, CDR2 SQIVND (reference sequence). V was clipped by 7 bases and J by 4 bases; unmatched bases: 6. The CDR3: CASTSSGYYNEQFY. As DNA, the CDR3 is TGTGCCAGTACTTCTAGCGGGTATTACAATGAGCAGTTCTAC.

The sample holds one count of this clonotype. Here the CDR3 omits its conserved ending phenylalanine or tryptophan, so a read error is the likely source. The V and J genes are TRBV12-3 or TRBV12-4 and TRBJ1-2; D remains ambiguous. Trimming left V 7 bases short and J 8 bases short, with 17 bases between. The CDR3 consists of 13 residues. The DNA of the CDR3 is TGTGCCAGCACCCACCAGGACCGAAAGGGCTACACCCTC. Translating it yields CASTHQDRKGYTL.

This clonotype showed up many times. The V gene is TRBV6-1, the J gene TRBJ2-7; the match to TRBD2 covers 9 bases. The CDR3 extends over 15 amino acids. Germline CDR1 reads MNHNS; CDR2 reads SASEGT. The J segment lost 2 bases and the V segment lost 7 bases, leaving 9 bases of the junction unmatched. CDR3 nucleotide sequence: TGTGCCAGCAATTCGGCGGGAGGGGGAACCTACGAGCAGTACTTC. It yields the protein CASNSAGGGTYEQYF.

This clonotype came up a few times. The chain employs TRBV19 and TRBJ1-2, with D perhaps matching TRBD1 (5 bases). The CDR3 has 12 residues. V lost 4 bases and J lost 13, with 16 bases in between. CDR1 and CDR2 from the germline V gene are LNHDA and SQIVND (reference sequence). The CDR3 region has the DNA TGTGCCAGTAGTACTGGGGGGAGATTGGGCACCTTC. Its protein is CASSTGGRLGTF. Drawing the rest from reference TRBV19 and TRBJ1-2, the complete variable domain is DGGITQSPKYLFRKEGQNVTLSCEQNLNHDAMYWYRQDPGQGLRLIYYSQIVNDFQKGDIAEGYSVSREKKESFPLTVTSAQKNPTAFYLCASSTGGRLGTFGSGTRLTVV.

Concerning this clonotype: This CDR3 is missing its conserved last phenylalanine or tryptophan, likely due to a read error. V is TRBV6-2 or TRBV6-3 and J is TRBJ2-3; no definite D call. The CDR3 loop spans 12 amino acids. CDR1 and CDR2 (germline): MNHEY, SVGEGT. Trimming took off 6 bases at V and 5 bases at J, with 9 bases between the two ends. DNA for the CDR3: TGTGCCAGCAGCCCGGCCAAAGATACGCAGTATTCT. Protein product: CASSPAKDTQYS.

As for this clonotype: Just one base apart from a much larger clone, this may be a read error. J is TRBJ1-2 and V is TRBV2; weak D call: TRBD1 (6 bases). The CDR3 is 13 residues long. Germline-derived CDR1 and CDR2 are SNHLY and FYNNEI. The CDR3 DNA is TGTGCCAGCAGTGGCAGGGGAGACTATGGCTACGCCTTC. It codes for CASSGRGDYGYAF.

Note on this clonotype: Given a much more abundant clone one base away, this may be a read error. The chain carries TRBV29-1 and TRBJ1-1, with a possible D match to TRBD1 (5 bases). The CDR3 totals 14 residues. Trimming cost V 4 bases and J 3 bases, with 15 bases left between them. The germline CDR1 and CDR2 sequences are SQVTM and ANQGSEA. CDR3: CSVAGRVGDTEAFF. The CDR3 coding sequence is TGCAGCGTTGCGGGCAGGGTTGGAGACACTGAAGCTTTCTTT.

This clonotype has ten or more counts. The chain combines TRBV11-2 with TRBJ2-7; D uncertain. Trimming removed 7 bases from V and 5 bases from J, with 15 bases in between. The CDR3 has 13 residues. Looked up from germline, CDR1 is SGHAT and CDR2 is FQNNGV. In DNA, the CDR3 is TGTGCCAGCAACGTCGTGGTAGCCCACGAGCAGTACTTC. Its protein is CASNVVVAHEQYF.

In this sample, this clonotype turned up many times. The chain uses TRBV6-2 or TRBV6-3 and TRBJ1-5; tentative D call: TRBD1 (6 bases). Germline-derived CDR1 and CDR2 are MNHEY and SVGEGT. The CDR3 length is 14 residues. V was cut by 6 bases and J by 4 bases, with 13 bases left in between. Written as DNA, the CDR3 is TGTGCCAGCAGCAGGACAGCGGGGAATCAGCCCCAGCATTTT. Amino acids: CASSRTAGNQPQHF.

The CDR3 reads CASSFIQSIYIQYF. DNA for the CDR3: TGTGCCAGCAGTTTTATACAGAGTATATACATTCAGTACTTC. This chain joins TRBV12-3 or TRBV12-4 and TRBJ2-4, with D uncertain. V lost 3 bases to trimming and J lost 8 bases, with 14 bases between them. CDR3 length equals 14 residues.

This clonotype was counted between two and nine times. This chain joins TRBV12-3 or TRBV12-4 and TRBJ1-1, with D possibly TRBD1 on 6 matching bases. This CDR3 is 14 amino acids long. The V and J ends lost 3 bases and 1 base respectively, with 9 bases between them. The CDR3 sequence: CASSFRGQNTEAFF. The CDR3 DNA reads as TGTGCCAGCAGTTTCCGGGGGCAGAACACTGAAGCTTTCTTT.

As to this clonotype: With a much larger clone just one base away, this may be a read error. V gene TRBV19 combines with J gene TRBJ1-2, with TRBD1 as a possible D gene (6 bases). The CDR3 consists of 12 residues. V lost 10 bases, J lost 12 bases, and 21 bases lay in between. The V gene's germline CDR1 is LNHDA and CDR2 SQIVND (reference sequence). The CDR3 sequence: CATEGSLRGHTF. CDR3 sequence (DNA): TGTGCCACAGAAGGGAGCCTCAGGGGCCACACCTTC. Based on the CDR3 plus reference TRBV19 and TRBJ1-2, the full variable domain is DGGITQSPKYLFRKEGQNVTLSCEQNLNHDAMYWYRQDPGQGLRLIYYSQIVNDFQKGDIAEGYSVSREKKESFPLTVTSAQKNPTAFYLCATEGSLRGHTFGSGTRLTVV.

This clonotype was counted at least ten times. The rearrangement uses TRBV6-1 and TRBJ1-5, with 10 positions matching TRBD1. This CDR3 region has 15 residues. The germline V gene has CDR1 MNHNS and CDR2 SASEGT. J lost 6 bases, V lost 5 bases, and 7 bases had no gene match. The CDR3 spells CASSLDRTGGQPQHF. The CDR3 coding sequence is TGTGCCAGCAGTCTCGACCGGACAGGGGGTCAGCCCCAGCATTTT.

Remarks on this clonotype: This likely comes from a read error, as the CDR3 has no conserved phenylalanine or tryptophan at its end. This chain connects TRBV6-1 to TRBJ1-6; 9 nucleotides agree with TRBD1. The V and J ends lost 5 bases and 10 bases, in that order; junction bases with no gene match: 6. The CDR3 length is 14 residues. Germline assignment: CDR1 MNHNS and CDR2 SASEGT. The CDR3 nucleotides are TGTGCCAGCAGTCGGGACAGGGTAAACTCACCCCTCCACTCT. Encoded protein: CASSRDRVNSPLHS.

Ten or more counts support this clonotype. This chain connects TRBV20-1 to TRBJ2-3; TRBD1 matches at 8 bases. Losses at the gene ends were 4 bases for V and 3 bases for J; bases not matched to a gene: 6. Germline V gives CDR1 DFQATT, CDR2 SNEGSKA (reference sequence). CDR3 length: 14 amino acids. CDR3 coding DNA: TGCAGTGCTATCCAGGACAGGGTTACAGATACGCAGTATTTT. Translation: CSAIQDRVTDTQYF.

In this sample, this clonotype turned up many times. This chain joins TRBV27 and TRBJ1-1; D possibly corresponds to TRBD1 (6 bases). The ends were cut back, 8 bases at V and 3 bases at J, with 13 bases in the middle. The CDR3 spans 13 residues. Germline CDR1 is MNHEY and CDR2 is SMNVEV (reference sequence). The CDR3, as DNA: TGTGCCAGCCTGGGAGGGGGATACACTGAAGCTTTCTTT. This codes for CASLGGGYTEAFF.

This clonotype was seen many times. The junction departs from germline at one end; a sequencing error may be responsible. This chain links TRBV29-1 with TRBJ2-1; no definite D call. The CDR3 contains 10 residues. The germline gives CDR1 SQVTM, CDR2 ANQGSEA. The CDR3 DNA follows: TGCAGCGTTGAAAGTCTAGTCATGCTCTTC. It yields the protein CSVESLVMLF.

The gene calls are TRBV6-5 and TRBJ2-5; 8 nucleotides match TRBD2. Looked up from germline, CDR1 is MNHEY and CDR2 is SVGAGI. The CDR3 is made up of 16 amino acids. The trim removed 2 bases at V and 2 bases at J, leaving 7 bases unmatched. The DNA for the CDR3 is TGTGCCAGCAGTTACAGCGGGGGAGGGAGACAAGAGACCCAGTACTTC. Encoded protein: CASSYSGGGRQETQYF.

The V gene is TRBV27, the J gene TRBJ2-1; D is ambiguous. V was cut by 6 bases and J by 3 bases, with 15 bases left in between. The CDR3 is 15 amino acids. The germline V gene encodes CDR1 MNHEY and CDR2 SMNVEV (reference sequence). This chain's CDR3 is CASRRAVVIYNEQFF. The CDR3 nucleotides read TGTGCCAGCAGAAGGGCGGTGGTTATCTACAATGAGCAGTTCTTC.

This clonotype was counted only a few times. The V call is TRBV4-2, the J call TRBJ2-2, with 10 nucleotides matching TRBD2. Germline trimming cut 4 bases from V and 6 bases from J; bases unmatched to any gene: 20. The CDR3 is 20 residues long. CDR1 LGHNA and CDR2 YNFKEQ come from the germline V gene. The CDR3 loop is CASSRKIGLAGEAESGELFF. The DNA for the CDR3 is TGTGCCAGCAGCCGAAAGATCGGGCTAGCGGGAGAGGCAGAGTCCGGGGAGCTGTTTTTT.